This is a list of T cell receptor beta chains from one sample in a study of human T cells and chemical hapten exposure. TCRdb ran MiXCR on the RACE reads and lists one entry per CDR3 protein. The sample has roughly 140,000 distinct CDR3 sequences; roughly 10% are singletons. The sequencing here drew on whole blood, taken in connection with sensitization to the hapten diphenylcyclopropenone (DPC). The receptors here all came from a woman aged 50 to 60 with alopecia areata. Some clones in this sample may be carry-over from other donors' samples. CDR3s leave out the opening cysteine and the closing phenylalanine or tryptophan.

v_call: TRBV19
cdr3_aa: ASSIRGRNQPQH

v_call: TRBV6-5
cdr3_aa: ASSSTDTQY

v_call: TRBV4-2
cdr3_aa: ASSAARITEAF

v_call: TRBV25-1
cdr3_aa: ASPPYEQY

v_call: TRBV7-3
cdr3_aa: ASSRTGTGSTDTQY

v_call: TRBV5-1
cdr3_aa: ASSWGRLAGVYNEQF

v_call: TRBV5-4
cdr3_aa: ASSLETGGGEQY

v_call: TRBV29-1
cdr3_aa: SVRDRGFKNIQY

v_call: TRBV12-3/TRBV12-4
cdr3_aa: ASSQGGFTEAF

v_call: TRBV11-2
cdr3_aa: ASSSPTPPGQF

v_call: TRBV7-2
cdr3_aa: ASSPRPPAGGNEQF

v_call: TRBV10-1
cdr3_aa: ASSSTQGQGASYNEQF

v_call: TRBV5-1
cdr3_aa: ASSFLRGRSGELF

v_call: TRBV6-1
cdr3_aa: ASSGTSGKETQY

v_call: TRBV5-1
cdr3_aa: ASSFSSGGFSYEQY

v_call: TRBV7-3
cdr3_aa: ASSSGARGFNEQF

v_call: TRBV5-4
cdr3_aa: ASSFDRLGEQY

v_call: TRBV12-3/TRBV12-4
cdr3_aa: ASSRQGPNYGYT

v_call: TRBV14
cdr3_aa: ASSQGIPGSNTDTQY

v_call: TRBV10-3
cdr3_aa: AISESKGTSDTQY

v_call: TRBV27
cdr3_aa: ASRGQGAKNIQY

v_call: TRBV14
cdr3_aa: ASSQRTGTPTNEKLF

v_call: TRBV2
cdr3_aa: ASSEGGQVREKLF

v_call: TRBV20-1
cdr3_aa: SASLQWETQY

v_call: TRBV29-1
cdr3_aa: SVIGADYGYT